The 19 T cell receptor beta chains below were found in one sample sequenced in a study of shared clonotypes between healthy human individuals. The method was immunoSEQ multiplex PCR; TCRdb's version includes in-frame clones alone and lacks a portion of them. The sample consists of about 1 million clones, about 76% of them appearing once. The sample was memory CD4+ T cells sorted from blood. Subset specified: CD45RA-negative fraction. These receptors all come from a man aged 18 to 29 in good health.

The sample holds one count of this clone. The gene calls are TRBV6-1 and TRBJ1-1; 7 bases fit TRBD1. Germline assignment: CDR1 MNHNS and CDR2 SASEGT. The CDR3 runs to 15 residues. Trimming took 8 bases from V and 6 from J; bases not matched to a gene: 15. Written as DNA, the CDR3 is TGTGCCAGCCATCCTGGGCGGAGGGGGCGCGCTGAAGCTTTCTTT. Amino acid sequence: CASHPGRRGRAEAFF.

The chain links TRBV11-1 to TRBJ1-2; TRBD1 aligns across 10 bases. Germline values: CDR1 SGHAT, CDR2 FQDESV (reference sequence). V shed 5 bases, J shed 5 bases, and the junction held 8 bases outside the gene matches. The CDR3 runs 15 residues. Written as DNA, the CDR3 is TGTGCCAGCAGCATCGACAGGGGGCAAGGTTATGGCTACACCTTC. This gives the protein CASSIDRGQGYGYTF.

V usage is TRBV11-2 and J usage is TRBJ2-1; D gene unclear. Germline values: CDR1 SGHAT, CDR2 FQNNGV. V was trimmed by 2 bases and J by 3 bases, leaving 8 bases between them. This CDR3 is built from 14 residues. CDR3 residues: CASSLSGIYNEQFF. As DNA, the CDR3 is TGTGCCAGCAGCTTATCCGGCATCTACAATGAGCAGTTCTTC.

The chain has TRBV27 and TRBJ1-6; D perhaps matches TRBD1 (5 bases). The V gene's germline CDR1 is MNHEY and CDR2 SMNVEV (reference sequence). Trimming left V 10 bases short and J 11 bases short, with 21 bases between. The CDR3 sequence is 14 residues long. CDR3 sequence reads: CANEIWGERAPLHF. In DNA, the CDR3 is TGTGCCAACGAGATCTGGGGGGAAAGGGCACCCCTCCACTTT.

Points on this clone: Other DNA sequences within the sample encode an identical CDR3. The chain joins TRBV6-6 to TRBJ1-6, with a tentative D call TRBD1 (6 bases). The V end lost 6 bases, the J end lost 7 bases, and 7 bases lay between the germline ends. Germline CDR1 reads MNHNY; CDR2 reads SVGAGI (reference sequence). CDR3 size: 12 residues. CDR3 protein: CASRGGNSPLHF. The CDR3 DNA is TGTGCCAGCAGAGGGGGAAATTCACCCCTCCACTTT.

This clone was recorded a few times. CDR3 sequence (DNA): TGTGCCAGCAGCACCAGGAACACTGAAGCTTTCTTT. Its protein is CASSTRNTEAFF. This chain uses TRBV2 with TRBJ1-1; D is unclear. Trimming took 6 bases from V and 1 from J, leaving 6 bases between them. This CDR3 has 12 residues. Germline CDR1 is SNHLY and CDR2 is FYNNEI.

A few counts support this clone. The V gene is TRBV30, the J gene TRBJ1-4; TRBD1 matches 9 bases. This CDR3 region has 14 residues. With V trimmed by 3 bases and J by 8 bases, 7 bases remained unmatched. CDR1 is GTSNPN and CDR2 is SVGIG in the germline V gene (reference sequence). The CDR3 bases are TGTGCCTGGAGGCGGGGACAGGGTAACGAAAAACTGTTTTTT. It is translated as CAWRRGQGNEKLFF.

This rearrangement joins TRBV2 to TRBJ2-5; D is unresolved. The V gene lost 4 bases and the J gene lost 4 bases, with 7 bases spanning the gap. The germline CDR1 and CDR2 sequences are SNHLY and FYNNEI. This CDR3 comprises 12 residues. The CDR3 DNA is TGTGCCAGCAGTGGGCTAGTAGAGACCCAGTACTTC. Its translation: CASSGLVETQYF.

The J gene is TRBJ2-2, the V gene TRBV28; 8 bases are a match to TRBD1. Germline V lookup: CDR1 MDHEN, CDR2 SYDVKM. The CDR3 spans 13 residues. V lost 7 bases to trimming and J lost 6 bases; unmatched junction nucleotides: 4. Here the CDR3 DNA reads TGTGCCAGCAACCTGGACAGGGCCGGGGAGCTGTTTTTT. Translating gives CASNLDRAGELFF.

The chain combines TRBV7-9 with TRBJ2-1; D might be TRBD2 (6 bases). The CDR3 spans 13 residues. The germline gives CDR1 SEHNR, CDR2 FQNEAQ (reference sequence). Trimming took 3 bases from V and 9 from J, leaving 12 bases between them. CDR3 sequence (DNA): TGTGCCAGCAGCTTCCTTAGCGGAAGTGAGCAGTTCTTC. Translating it yields CASSFLSGSEQFF.

The chain couples TRBV21-1 to TRBJ1-2. TRBV21-1 is listed as a pseudogene. This CDR3 region has 16 residues. The CDR3 DNA is TGTGCCAGCAGCTTACCCTCGAATGGGACGGGTTATGGCTACACCTTC. Amino acids: CASSLPSNGTGYGYTF.

The genes are TRBV7-9 and TRBJ2-5; the match to TRBD2 covers 10 bases. Germline lookup yields CDR1 SEHNR and CDR2 FQNEAQ (reference sequence). The CDR3 is 17 amino acids. V shed 5 bases and J 5 bases; nucleotides not matched to a gene: 14. Here the CDR3 DNA reads TGTGCCAGCAGCCAAGGAGAGCGGGGGGGAGGAGGTGAGACCCAGTACTTC. It encodes CASSQGERGGGGETQYF.

This chain joins TRBV4-1 and TRBJ2-2; no firm D call. Per germline, CDR1 MGHRA and CDR2 YSYEKL. The CDR3 consists of 18 residues. V gave up 0 bases and J gave up 1 base, with 15 bases separating them. In DNA form, the CDR3 reads TGCGCCAGCAGCCAAGAAGTCTCGGCCGGAAGGAACACCGGGGAGCTGTTTTTT. This encodes CASSQEVSAGRNTGELFF.

The rearrangement uses TRBV30 and TRBJ2-1, with TRBD2 matching over 7 bases. V trimming: 3 bases; J trimming: 7 bases; junction bases outside the gene matches: 3. CDR3 length equals 12 residues. CDR1 is GTSNPN, CDR2 SVGIG, per germline (reference sequence). CDR3 in DNA: TGTGCCTGGAGCTGGGAGGGAAATGAGCAGTTCTTC. This translates into CAWSWEGNEQFF. The whole variable domain, filled in from reference TRBV30 and TRBJ2-1, reads SQTIHQWPATLVQPVGSPLSLECTVEGTSNPNLYWYRQAAGRGLQLLFYSVGIGQISSEVPQNLSASRPQDRQFILSSKKLLLSDSGFYLCAWSWEGNEQFFGPGTRLTVL.

This clone came up a few times. The chain carries TRBV7-2 and TRBJ2-7, with D tentatively TRBD1 (5 bases). CDR1 is SGHTA, CDR2 FQGNSA, per germline. CDR3 length: 14 amino acids. V gave up 2 bases and J gave up 2 bases, with 10 bases separating them. This CDR3 reads CASSLNSGTYEQYF. The CDR3 DNA sequence: TGTGCCAGCAGCTTAAATTCAGGGACCTACGAGCAGTACTTC.

Details on this clone: The sample carries other DNA sequences with the same CDR3. This chain connects TRBV5-1 to TRBJ1-1; D possibly corresponds to TRBD1 (5 bases). This CDR3 has 14 residues. The V end was cut by 0 bases, the J end by 5 bases, with 11 bases between. Germline values: CDR1 SGHRS, CDR2 YFSETQ. The CDR3 DNA reads TGCGCCAGCAGCTTGGGGTCAGGGAGGACTGAAGCTTTCTTT. This codes for CASSLGSGRTEAFF.

This chain uses TRBV29-1 with TRBJ1-1; the D gene is possibly TRBD1 (5 bases). The germline gives CDR1 SQVTM, CDR2 ANQGSEA. V was pared by 1 base and J by 3 bases, with 15 bases between. The CDR3 runs to 15 residues. The CDR3 DNA sequence: TGCAGCGTTGAAGGGACACTTAGAGGGGACACTGAAGCTTTCTTT. Translating it yields CSVEGTLRGDTEAFF.

This clone has just one count. The same CDR3 also results from other DNA sequences found in this sample. The chain is built from TRBV6-6 and TRBJ1-5; D gene ambiguous. The V end was cut by 2 bases, the J end by 2 bases, with 4 bases between. The CDR3 length is 13 residues. The germline gives CDR1 MNHNY, CDR2 SVGAGI (reference sequence). This CDR3 reads CASSYTGNQPQHF. The CDR3 DNA reads as TGTGCCAGCAGTTACACTGGCAATCAGCCCCAGCATTTT.

This clone occurred once. This chain joins TRBV16 and TRBJ1-5; D not resolved. The germline V gene has CDR1 KGHSY and CDR2 FQNENV. This CDR3 region has 15 residues. V was shortened by 0 bases and J by 2 bases, with 8 bases between the two germline ends. CDR3 sequence: CASSQSERGNQPQHF. CDR3 nucleotides: TGTGCCAGCAGCCAATCGGAGAGGGGCAATCAGCCCCAGCATTTT.